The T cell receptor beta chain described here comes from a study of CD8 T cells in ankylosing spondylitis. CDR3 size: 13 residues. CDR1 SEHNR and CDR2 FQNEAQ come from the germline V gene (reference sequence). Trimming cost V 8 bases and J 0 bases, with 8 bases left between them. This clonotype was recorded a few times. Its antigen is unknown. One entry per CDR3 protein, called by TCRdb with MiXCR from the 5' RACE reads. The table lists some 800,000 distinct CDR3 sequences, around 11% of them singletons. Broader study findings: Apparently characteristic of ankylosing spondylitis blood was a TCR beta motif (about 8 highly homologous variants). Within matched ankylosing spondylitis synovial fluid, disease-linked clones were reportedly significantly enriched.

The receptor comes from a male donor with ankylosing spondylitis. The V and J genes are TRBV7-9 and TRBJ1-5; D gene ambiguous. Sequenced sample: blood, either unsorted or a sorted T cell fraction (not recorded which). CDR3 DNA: TGTGCCAGCCTGCCCCTTAGCAATCAGCCCCAGCATTTT. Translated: CASLPLSNQPQHF.